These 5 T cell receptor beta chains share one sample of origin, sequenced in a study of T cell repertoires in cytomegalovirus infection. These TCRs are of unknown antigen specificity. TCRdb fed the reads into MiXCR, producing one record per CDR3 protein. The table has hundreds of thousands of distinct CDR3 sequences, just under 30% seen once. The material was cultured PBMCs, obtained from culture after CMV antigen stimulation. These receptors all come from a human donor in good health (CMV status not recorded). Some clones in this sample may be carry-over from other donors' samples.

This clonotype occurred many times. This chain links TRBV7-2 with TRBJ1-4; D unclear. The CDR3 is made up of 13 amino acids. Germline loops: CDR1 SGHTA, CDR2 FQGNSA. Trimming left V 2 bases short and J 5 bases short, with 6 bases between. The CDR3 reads CASSLQTNEKLFF. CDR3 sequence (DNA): TGTGCCAGCAGCTTACAGACAAATGAAAAACTGTTTTTT.

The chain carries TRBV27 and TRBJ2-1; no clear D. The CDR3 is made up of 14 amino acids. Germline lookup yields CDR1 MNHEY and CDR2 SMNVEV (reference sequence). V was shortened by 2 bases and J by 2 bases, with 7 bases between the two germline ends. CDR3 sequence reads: CASSLTPAYNEQFF. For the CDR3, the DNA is TGTGCCAGCAGTTTAACGCCAGCCTACAATGAGCAGTTCTTC.

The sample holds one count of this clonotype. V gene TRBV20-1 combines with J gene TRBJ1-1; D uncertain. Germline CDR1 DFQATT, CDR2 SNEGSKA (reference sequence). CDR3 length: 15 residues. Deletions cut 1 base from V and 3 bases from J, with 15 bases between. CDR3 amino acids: CSARAPEWRDTEAFF. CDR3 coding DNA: TGCAGTGCTAGAGCCCCGGAATGGCGAGACACTGAAGCTTTCTTT.

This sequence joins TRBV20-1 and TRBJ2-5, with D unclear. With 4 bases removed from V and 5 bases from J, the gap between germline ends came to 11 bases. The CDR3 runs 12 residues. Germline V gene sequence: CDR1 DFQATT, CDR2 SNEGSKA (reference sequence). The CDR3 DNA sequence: TGCAGTGCTACCTATTTATCGGAGACCCAGTACTTC. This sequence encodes CSATYLSETQYF.

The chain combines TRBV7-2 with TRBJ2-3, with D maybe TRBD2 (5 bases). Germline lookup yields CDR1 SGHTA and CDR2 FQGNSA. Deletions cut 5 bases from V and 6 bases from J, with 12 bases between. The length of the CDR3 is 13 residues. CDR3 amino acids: CASSRTRADTQYF. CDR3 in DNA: TGTGCCAGCAGCCGCACTAGAGCGGATACGCAGTATTTT.